This TCR beta chain was documented in a study of OX40 agonist ivuxolimab in advanced cancers. For the study in its entirety: Ivuxolimab was an agonistic, fully human IgG2 monoclonal antibody directed against OX40 (CD134), a costimulatory receptor. Intravenous ivuxolimab was administered to patients every 2 weeks at six dose levels: 0.01, 0.1, 0.3, 1.5, 3 and 10 mg/kg. The purpose of peripheral TCRbeta sequencing was to test whether ivuxolimab changed TCR sequence diversity and led to clonal T-cell expansion. The paper reports the monotherapy dose-escalation portion (N of about 56 patients) of the phase I ivuxolimab trial. Prior anti-PD-1, anti-PD-L1 or anti-CTLA-4 therapy was permitted, and 40% to 50% of dose-escalation patients had received checkpoint inhibitors. Of the approximately 54 patients in dose escalation, about 20 had hepatocellular carcinoma, some 15 had melanoma, 9 had renal cell carcinoma and 9 had head and neck cancer. The dose-escalation cohort was around 83% male with a mean age of around 64 years, ranging from roughly 23 to 85. Partial responses occurred in three dose-escalation patients: two with cutaneous melanoma and one with hepatocellular carcinoma.

Here is what the overall study found, with its caveats: Clonal expansion of both CD4+ and CD8+ blood T cells was observed from baseline to week 6 at doses 0.1 to 3.0 mg/kg. Antigen specificity was not determined for the clonally expanded peripheral T cells. Low levels of normalized T-cell clonal expansion were also shown by some nonresponding patients. On average, CD8+ T cells showed more expanded clones than CD4+ T cells after ivuxolimab. In the 0.1-3.0 mg/kg groups, partial responders were among the patients with the lowest normalized peripheral clonal expansion, particularly in CD8+ T cells.

Of note for this clone: Its recognized antigen is unknown. There are no base qualities to consult, and no much larger clone falls within one base.

For sequencing of the TCRbeta CDR3 region, genomic DNA was extracted from the sorted cells. The immunoSEQ Assay was used to sequence the TCRbeta CDR3 regions. TCRdb provides this immuneACCESS table in a form limited to in-frame rearrangements. Some clones are lacking; in checked studies, under half of them reflect an unresolved V gene, and why the rest are absent is not known. The table for this sample lists some 45,000 clones; roughly 90% of them were counted only once. In total, the top ten clones hold about 19% of the sample. Per the germline V gene (reference sequence), MNHEY is the CDR1 and SMNVEV is the CDR2. The CDR3, from cysteine to phenylalanine, totals 13 residues. Just CDR3 DNA is preserved here, 39 bases in frame from base 1. The V end loses 4 bases and the J end loses 6 bases, and a stretch of 12 bases separates them. Patients with a history of autoimmune disease or receiving systemic immunosuppression were excluded from the trial. In every dose cohort, peripheral blood was drawn for TCR sequencing at baseline, cycle 4 day 1, and cycle 7 day 1. Samples came from an open-label, multicenter, first-in-human phase I dose-escalation trial of ivuxolimab. Adults with locally advanced or metastatic melanoma, renal cell, hepatocellular, or head and neck squamous cell carcinoma were enrolled in the trial. Before TCR sequencing, CD4+ T cells and CD8+ T cells were sorted from peripheral blood as separate populations.

The source was CD4+ or CD8+ T cells sorted from blood, collected in a trial of the OX40 agonist ivuxolimab. The sequence joins TRBV27 to TRBJ1-1; TRBD1 is a possible D gene, resting on 5 matching bases. This TCR was recovered from an adult with an advanced solid tumor such as melanoma, head and neck, liver or kidney cancer. The DNA sequence is as follows: TGTGCCAGCAGTTGGGCAGGGTACGCTGAAGCTTTCTTT. Its protein reads: CASSWAGYAEAFF.